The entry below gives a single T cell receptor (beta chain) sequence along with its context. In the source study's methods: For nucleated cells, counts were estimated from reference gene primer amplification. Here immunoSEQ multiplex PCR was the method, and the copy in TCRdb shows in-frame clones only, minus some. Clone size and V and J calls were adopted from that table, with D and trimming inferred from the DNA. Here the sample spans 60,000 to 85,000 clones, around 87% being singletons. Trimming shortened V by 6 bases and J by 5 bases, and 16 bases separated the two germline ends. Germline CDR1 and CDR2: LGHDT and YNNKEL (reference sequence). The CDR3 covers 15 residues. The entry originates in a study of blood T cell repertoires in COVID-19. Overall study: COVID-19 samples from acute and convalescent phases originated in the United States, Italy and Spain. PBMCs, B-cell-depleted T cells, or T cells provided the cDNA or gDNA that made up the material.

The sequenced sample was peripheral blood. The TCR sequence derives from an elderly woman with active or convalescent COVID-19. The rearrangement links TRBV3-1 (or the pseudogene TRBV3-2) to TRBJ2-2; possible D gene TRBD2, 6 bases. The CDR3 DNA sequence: TGTGCCAGCAGACCCGGGACGCTAGCGACCGGGGAGCTGTTTTTT. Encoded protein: CASRPGTLATGELFF.